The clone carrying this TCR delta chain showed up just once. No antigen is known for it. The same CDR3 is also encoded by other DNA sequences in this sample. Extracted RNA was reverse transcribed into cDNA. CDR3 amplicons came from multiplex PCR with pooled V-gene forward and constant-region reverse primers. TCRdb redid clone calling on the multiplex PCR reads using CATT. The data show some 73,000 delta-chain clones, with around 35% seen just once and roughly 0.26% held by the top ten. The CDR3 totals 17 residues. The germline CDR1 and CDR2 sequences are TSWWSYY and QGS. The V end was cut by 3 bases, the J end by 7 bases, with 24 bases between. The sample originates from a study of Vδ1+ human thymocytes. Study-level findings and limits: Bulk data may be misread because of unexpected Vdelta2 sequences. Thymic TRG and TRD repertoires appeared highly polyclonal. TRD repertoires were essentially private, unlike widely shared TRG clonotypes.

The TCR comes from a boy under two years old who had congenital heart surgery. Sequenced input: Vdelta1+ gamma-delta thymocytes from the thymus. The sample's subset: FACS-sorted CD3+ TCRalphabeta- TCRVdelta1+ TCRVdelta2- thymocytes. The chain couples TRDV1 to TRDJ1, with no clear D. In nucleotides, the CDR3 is TGTGCTCTTGGGGAGCCCCGCACCGCCCTCTGTACGGGTAAACTCATCTTT. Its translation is CALGEPRTALCTGKLIF.